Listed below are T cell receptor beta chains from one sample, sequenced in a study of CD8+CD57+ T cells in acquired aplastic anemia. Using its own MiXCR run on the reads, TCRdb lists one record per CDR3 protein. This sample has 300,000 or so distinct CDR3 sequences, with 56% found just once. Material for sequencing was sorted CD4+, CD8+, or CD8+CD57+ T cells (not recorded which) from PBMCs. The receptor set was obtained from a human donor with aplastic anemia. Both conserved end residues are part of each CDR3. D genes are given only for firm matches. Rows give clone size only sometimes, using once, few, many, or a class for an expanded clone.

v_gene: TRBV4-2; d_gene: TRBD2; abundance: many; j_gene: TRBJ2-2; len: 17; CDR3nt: TGTGCCAGCAGCCAAGGTCCTAGCGGGGTGAACACCGGGGAGCTGTTTTTT; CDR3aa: CASSQGPSGVNTGELFF
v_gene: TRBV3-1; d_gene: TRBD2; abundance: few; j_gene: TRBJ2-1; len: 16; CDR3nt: TGTGCCAGCAGCCCCCCCGGACTAGCGGGAGGCGGGGAGCAGTTCTTC; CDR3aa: CASSPPGLAGGGEQFF
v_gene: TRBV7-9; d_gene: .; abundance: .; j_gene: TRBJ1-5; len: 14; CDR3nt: TGTGCCAGCAGCTCAACATACTCTAATCAGCCCCAGCATTTT; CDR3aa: CASSSTYSNQPQHF
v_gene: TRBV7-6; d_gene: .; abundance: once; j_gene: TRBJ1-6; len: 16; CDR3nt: TGTGCCAGCAGCTTACAGGGAGGGCAGGGGAATTCACCCCTCCACTTT; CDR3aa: CASSLQGGQGNSPLHF
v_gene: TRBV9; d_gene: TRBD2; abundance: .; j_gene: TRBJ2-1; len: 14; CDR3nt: TGTGCCAGCAGCGCCGAGGGACTAGCGGTTAAGCAGTTCTTC; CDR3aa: CASSAEGLAVKQFF
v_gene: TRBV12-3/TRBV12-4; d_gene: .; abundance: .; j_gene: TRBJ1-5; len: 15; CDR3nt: TGTGCCAGCAGTTTAGATGAGGGGGTGAATCAGCCCCAGCATTTT; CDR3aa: CASSLDEGVNQPQHF
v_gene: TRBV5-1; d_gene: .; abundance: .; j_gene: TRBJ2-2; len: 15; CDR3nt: TGCGCCAGCAGAAAGGACACGGCGTACACCGGGGAGCTGTTTTTT; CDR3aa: CASRKDTAYTGELFF
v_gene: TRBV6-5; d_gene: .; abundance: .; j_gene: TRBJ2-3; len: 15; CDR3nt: TGTGCCAGCAGACCCTACCGGGGGATCACAGATACGCAGTATTTT; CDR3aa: CASRPYRGITDTQYF
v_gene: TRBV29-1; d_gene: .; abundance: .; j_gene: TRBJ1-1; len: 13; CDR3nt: TGCAGCAGCCACGGACAGAGGAACACTGAAGCTTTCTTT; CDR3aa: CSSHGQRNTEAFF
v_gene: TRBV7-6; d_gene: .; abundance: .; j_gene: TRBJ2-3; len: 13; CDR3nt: TGTGCCAGTGCCCTCCGCTTGTCCGATACGCAGTATTTT; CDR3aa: CASALRLSDTQYF
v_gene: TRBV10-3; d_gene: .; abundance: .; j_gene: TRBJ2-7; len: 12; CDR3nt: TGTGCCATCAGTGAGTCGAACCACGAGCAGTACTTC; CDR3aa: CAISESNHEQYF
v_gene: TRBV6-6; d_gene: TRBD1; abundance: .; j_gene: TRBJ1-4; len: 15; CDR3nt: TGTGCCAGCAGTACTTGGACAGGGGCTAATGAAAAACTGTTTTTT; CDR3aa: CASSTWTGANEKLFF
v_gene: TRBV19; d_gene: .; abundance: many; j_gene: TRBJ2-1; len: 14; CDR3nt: TGTGCCAGTAGTGCTCAGTACAGGAACAATGAGCAGTTCTTC; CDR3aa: CASSAQYRNNEQFF
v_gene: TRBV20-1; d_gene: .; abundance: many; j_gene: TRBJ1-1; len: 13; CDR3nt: TGCAGTGCTAGCCCGCAGGATGGGACTGAAGCTTTCTTT; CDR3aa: CSASPQDGTEAFF
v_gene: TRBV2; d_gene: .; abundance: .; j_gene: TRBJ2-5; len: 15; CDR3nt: TGTGCCAGCAGTGATTCTGGCAAACAACAAGAGACCCAGTACTTC; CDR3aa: CASSDSGKQQETQYF
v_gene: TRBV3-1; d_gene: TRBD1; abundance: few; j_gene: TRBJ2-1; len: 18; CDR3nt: TGTGCCAGCAGCCAAGGCATTCCGGGACAGGGGGCTTACAATGAGCAGTTCTTC; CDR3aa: CASSQGIPGQGAYNEQFF
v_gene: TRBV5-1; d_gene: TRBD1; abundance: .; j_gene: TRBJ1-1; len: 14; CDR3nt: TGCGCCAGCAGCCAGGACAGGGGGTTAACTGAAGCTTTCTTT; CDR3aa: CASSQDRGLTEAFF
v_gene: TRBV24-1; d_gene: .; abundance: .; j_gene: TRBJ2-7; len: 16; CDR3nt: TGTGCCACCAGTGTCCTCCGGCCTTCTGGGAGCTACGAGCAGTACTTC; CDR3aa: CATSVLRPSGSYEQYF
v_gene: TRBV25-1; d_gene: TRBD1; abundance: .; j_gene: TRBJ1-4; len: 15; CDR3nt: TGTGCCAGCAGTCCAGCCAGGGGGCTTGGGGAAAAACTGTTTTTT; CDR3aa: CASSPARGLGEKLFF
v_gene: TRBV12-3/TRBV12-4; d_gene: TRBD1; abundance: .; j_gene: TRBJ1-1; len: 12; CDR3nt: TGTGCCAGCAGTGACAGGGAGGATGAAGCTTTCTTT; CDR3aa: CASSDREDEAFF
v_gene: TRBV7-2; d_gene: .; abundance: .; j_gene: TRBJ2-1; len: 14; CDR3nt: TGTGCCAGCCAAAGAGAAAGGGGGTACAATGAGCAGTTCTTC; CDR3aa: CASQRERGYNEQFF
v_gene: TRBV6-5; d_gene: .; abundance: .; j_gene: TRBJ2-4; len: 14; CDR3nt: TGTGCCAGCAGACCCGGGACACCTAAAAACATTCAGTACTTC; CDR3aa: CASRPGTPKNIQYF
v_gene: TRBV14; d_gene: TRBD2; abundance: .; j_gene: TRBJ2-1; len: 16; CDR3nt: TGTGCCAGCAGCCAAGATACGGGAGGGAAGTACAATGAGCAGTTCTTC; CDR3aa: CASSQDTGGKYNEQFF
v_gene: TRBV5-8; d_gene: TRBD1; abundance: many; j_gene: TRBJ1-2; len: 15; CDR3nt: TGTGCCAGCAGCCTGGACAGGGTAAATAACTATGGCTACACCTTC; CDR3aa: CASSLDRVNNYGYTF
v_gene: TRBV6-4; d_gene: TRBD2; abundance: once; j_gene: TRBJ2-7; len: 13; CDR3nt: TGTGCCAGCAGTCCACTAGCGGAGAGGGAGCAGTACTTC; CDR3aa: CASSPLAEREQYF
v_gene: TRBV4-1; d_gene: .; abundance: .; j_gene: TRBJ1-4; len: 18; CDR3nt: TGCGCCAGCAGCCCACGGGTGGCAGGACTTGCAACTAATGGAAAACTGTTTTTT; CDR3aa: CASSPRVAGLATNGKLFF
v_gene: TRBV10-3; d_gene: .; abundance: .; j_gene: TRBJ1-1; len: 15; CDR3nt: TGTGCCATCAGTGATCGGGGGACATCTATCAATGAAGCTTTCTTT; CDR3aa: CAISDRGTSINEAFF
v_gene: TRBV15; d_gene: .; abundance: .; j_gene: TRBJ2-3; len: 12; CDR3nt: TGTGCCACCAGCCCCCGAACAGATACGCAGTATTTT; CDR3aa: CATSPRTDTQYF
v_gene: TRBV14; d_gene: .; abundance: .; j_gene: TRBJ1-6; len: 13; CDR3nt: TGTGCCAGCAGCCTGGACATTAATTCACCCCTCCACTTT; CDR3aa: CASSLDINSPLHF
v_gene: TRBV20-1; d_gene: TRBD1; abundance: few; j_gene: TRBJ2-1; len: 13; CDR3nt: TGCAGCACAGGGGAGAGGTCCTACAATGAGCAGTTCTTC; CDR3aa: CSTGERSYNEQFF
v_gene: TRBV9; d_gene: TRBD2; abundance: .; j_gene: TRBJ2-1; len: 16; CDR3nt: TGCGCCAGCAGCTCTAGCGGGGGCTTTACTTACAATGAGCAGTTCTTC; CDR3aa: CASSSSGGFTYNEQFF
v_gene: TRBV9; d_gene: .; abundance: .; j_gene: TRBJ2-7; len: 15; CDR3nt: TGTGCCAGCAGCGTAGGCTCAGACAGCTCCTACGGGCAGTACTTC; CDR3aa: CASSVGSDSSYGQYF
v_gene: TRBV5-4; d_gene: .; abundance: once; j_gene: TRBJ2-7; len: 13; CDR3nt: TGTGCCAGCAGCACGGAAACAGGGTCCGAGCAGTACTTC; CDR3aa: CASSTETGSEQYF
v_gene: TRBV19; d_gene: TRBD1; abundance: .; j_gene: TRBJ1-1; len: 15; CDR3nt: TGTGCCAGTAGTATACCCGGACAGGGGAACACTGAAGCTTTCTTT; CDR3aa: CASSIPGQGNTEAFF
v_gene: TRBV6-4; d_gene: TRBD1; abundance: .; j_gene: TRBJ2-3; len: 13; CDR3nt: TGTGCCAGCAGTGAGCACAGGGGTAATACGCAGTATTTT; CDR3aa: CASSEHRGNTQYF
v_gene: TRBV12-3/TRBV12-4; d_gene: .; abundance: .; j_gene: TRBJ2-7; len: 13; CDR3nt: TGTGCCAGCAGTTTAGCGGGGGAGTACGAGCAGTACTTC; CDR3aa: CASSLAGEYEQYF
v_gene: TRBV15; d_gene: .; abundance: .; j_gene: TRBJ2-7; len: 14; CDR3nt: TGTGCCACCAGCAGCCCGGGACTGCCCTACGAGCAGTACTTC; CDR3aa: CATSSPGLPYEQYF
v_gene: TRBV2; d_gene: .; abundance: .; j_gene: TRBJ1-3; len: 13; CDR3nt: TGTGCCAGCAGTGATGAAACAAGTCAAACCATATATTTT; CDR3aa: CASSDETSQTIYF
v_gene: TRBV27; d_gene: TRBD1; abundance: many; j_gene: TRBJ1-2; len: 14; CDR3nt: TGTGCCAGCAGTTATCTGACAGGGGGAGATGGCTACACCTTC; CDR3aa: CASSYLTGGDGYTF
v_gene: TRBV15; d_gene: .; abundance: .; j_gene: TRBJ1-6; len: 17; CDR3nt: TGTGCCACCAGCAGAGATATGACAGCCTCCTATAATTCACCCCTCCACTTT; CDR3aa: CATSRDMTASYNSPLHF
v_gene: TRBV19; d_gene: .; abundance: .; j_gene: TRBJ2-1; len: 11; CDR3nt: TGTGCCAGTAGTATCAGTAGTGAGCAGTTCTTC; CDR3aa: CASSISSEQFF